This T cell receptor beta chain stems from a study of blood T cell repertoires in COVID-19. In the study overall: T cells, B-cell-depleted T cells, or PBMCs provided the cDNA or gDNA that served as material.

The CDR3 is 13 residues long. Germline lookup yields CDR1 KGHDR and CDR2 SFDVKD. A single count supports this clone. Sequence at one end of the junction differs from germline and may be a read error. Authors' methods: Nucleated cell counts were estimated from reference gene primer amplification. Clones were read by immunoSEQ multiplex PCR, and TCRdb kept only the in-frame ones, dropping some. D and trimming were read from the DNA, whereas the V and J calls and clone size are those reported in that table. The table includes over 150,000 clones, approximately 80% detected once. Sequenced sample: peripheral blood. The rearrangement joins TRBV24-1 to TRBJ2-1; D is possibly TRBD2 (6 bases). The clonotype was recovered from a human donor in a cohort sampled during active COVID-19. The CDR3 bases are TGTGCCACCAGTGCCGCGGACTACCATGAGCAGTTCTTC. Its protein is CATSAADYHEQFF.